The next 25 T cell receptor beta chains were all read from a single sample in a study of blood T cell repertoires in COVID-19. Data came from immunoSEQ multiplex PCR; TCRdb stores just in-frame clones and leaves some out. The sample records about 430,000 clones, approximately 90% being singletons. Sequenced material: PBMCs or T cells enriched from blood (not recorded which). These receptors originate from a young woman who had been exposed to COVID-19.

The J gene is TRBJ2-3, the V gene TRBV7-8; 9 bases align to TRBD1. The CDR3 length is 15 residues. Germline CDR1 reads SGHVS; CDR2 reads FQNEAQ. V trimming: 2 bases; J trimming: 5 bases; junction bases outside the gene matches: 5. CDR3 coding DNA: TGTGCCAGCAGCTTAAGGACAGGGGCATTAGATACGCAGTATTTT. Encoded protein: CASSLRTGALDTQYF. Full variable domain (outside the CDR3, taken from reference TRBV7-8 and TRBJ2-3): GAGVSQSPRYKVAKRGQDVALRCDPISGHVSLFWYQQALGQGPEFLTYFQNEAQLDKSGLPSDRFFAERPEGSVSTLKIQRTQQEDSAVYLCASSLRTGALDTQYFGPGTRLTVL.

The chain combines TRBV28 with TRBJ1-5, with a tentative D call TRBD1 (5 bases). Germline V gene lookup returns CDR1 MDHEN and CDR2 SYDVKM. Trimming took off 2 bases at V and 6 bases at J, with 14 bases between the two ends. This CDR3 is built from 15 residues. The CDR3 region is CASSLRDRRGQPQHF. The CDR3 nucleotides are TGTGCCAGCAGTTTACGAGACAGACGAGGTCAGCCCCAGCATTTT. Drawing the rest from reference TRBV28 and TRBJ1-5, the complete variable domain is DVKVTQSSRYLVKRTGEKVFLECVQDMDHENMFWYRQDPGLGLRLIYFSYDVKMKEKGDIPEGYSVSREKKERFSLILESASTNQTSMYLCASSLRDRRGQPQHFGDGTRLSIL.

The chain carries TRBV13 and TRBJ2-3, with TRBD2 identical over 12 bases. Germline V gives CDR1 PRHDT, CDR2 FYEKMQ (reference sequence). Unmatched junction bases numbered 4, after V lost 4 bases and J lost 2 bases. This CDR3 region has 16 residues. The DNA of the CDR3 is TGTGCCAGCAGCTCAGGACTAGCGGGGAACACAGATACGCAGTATTTT. Protein: CASSSGLAGNTDTQYF.

The chain links TRBV3-1 (or the pseudogene TRBV3-2) to TRBJ1-4; D ambiguous. Germline V gene lookup returns CDR1 LGHDT and CDR2 YNNKEL (reference sequence). There are 16 residues in the CDR3. V was shortened by 1 base and J by 11 bases, with 20 bases between the two germline ends. DNA for the CDR3: TGTGCCAGCAGCCAAGGCGAGATTACCTTAATGAGTAAACTGTTTTTT. Its translation: CASSQGEITLMSKLFF.

The chain carries TRBV20-1 and TRBJ2-2; tentatively, D is TRBD1 (5 bases). From germline, CDR1 is DFQATT and CDR2 SNEGSKA (reference sequence). Trimming pared 3 bases from V and 7 bases from J, leaving 12 bases between. CDR3 length: 13 amino acids. The CDR3 DNA sequence: TGCAGTGCTAGTCGCCAGGGCGGCGGGGAGCTGTTTTTT. This gives the protein CSASRQGGGELFF.

This chain uses TRBV6-5 with TRBJ1-1, with D perhaps TRBD1 (5 bases). The CDR3 has 15 residues. The V and J ends lost 6 bases and 0 bases respectively, with 14 bases between them. The germline CDR1 and CDR2 sequences are MNHEY and SVGAGI. The CDR3 region is CASSLGLPMNTEAFF. DNA of the CDR3: TGTGCCAGCAGCCTGGGACTTCCCATGAACACTGAAGCTTTCTTT.

This rearrangement joins TRBV3-1 (or the pseudogene TRBV3-2) to TRBJ2-3; 9 positions agree with TRBD1. This CDR3 contains 15 residues. The trim removed 4 bases at V and 2 bases at J, leaving 4 bases unmatched. Germline assignment: CDR1 LGHDT and CDR2 YNNKEL (reference sequence). The CDR3 protein is CASSLTGGSTDTQYF. DNA of the CDR3: TGTGCCAGCAGCCTGACAGGGGGGTCCACAGATACGCAGTATTTT.

The chain is built from TRBV2 and TRBJ1-2; TRBD1 matches 10 bases. The germline V gene encodes CDR1 SNHLY and CDR2 FYNNEI. V lost 10 bases and J lost 9; bases outside the gene matches: 20. The CDR3 runs 16 residues. The CDR3 DNA follows: TGTGCCACTCAGGGATGGGACAGGGGAGAGAAGGAAAGCTACACCTTC. Its protein product is CATQGWDRGEKESYTF. The full variable domain, with the rest looked up from reference TRBV2 and TRBJ1-2, is EPEVTQTPSHQVTQMGQEVILRCVPISNHLYFYWYRQILGQKVEFLVSFYNNEISEKSEIFDDQFSVERPDGSNFTLKIRSTKLEDSAMYFCATQGWDRGEKESYTFGSGTRLTVV.

The chain combines TRBV27 with TRBJ2-5; a weak D match, TRBD2 (5 bases). Trimming pared 2 bases from V and 1 base from J, leaving 11 bases between. This CDR3 has 15 residues. CDR1 is MNHEY, CDR2 SMNVEV, per germline (reference sequence). CDR3 coding DNA: TGTGCCAGCAGTTTAACGGGGTTGTCCCAAGAGACCCAGTACTTC. Its translation: CASSLTGLSQETQYF.

A remark on this clone: A read error may produce the germline difference seen at one junction end. The chain carries TRBV7-9 and TRBJ1-2; maybe TRBD1 (5 bases). From germline, CDR1 is SEHNR and CDR2 FQNEAQ (reference sequence). The CDR3 runs to 12 residues. DNA for the CDR3: TGTGCCAGCAGCTTAGAGGGGAGGCAGGGATCCTTC. Its translation: CASSLEGRQGSF.

The V call is TRBV28, the J call TRBJ1-2; 8 bases map to TRBD1. CDR3 size: 17 residues. Germline lookup yields CDR1 MDHEN and CDR2 SYDVKM. V dropped 4 bases and J dropped 2; count of bases not matched to a gene: 12. The CDR3: CASSSLTRTGINYGYTF. The CDR3 DNA sequence: TGTGCCAGCAGTTCCCTAACTCGGACAGGGATAAACTATGGCTACACCTTC.

This clone was seen a few times. CDR3 DNA sequence: TGTGCCAGCACCCCAGGGCGCGGGAGTTTTTACGAGCAGTACTTC. Encoded protein: CASTPGRGSFYEQYF. The chain recombines TRBV6-5 with TRBJ2-7; TRBD2 matches at 7 bases. Trimming removed 7 bases from V and 4 bases from J; junction bases left unmatched: 13. Looked up from germline, CDR1 is MNHEY and CDR2 is SVGAGI. CDR3 length: 15 amino acids.

The chain joins TRBV11-3 to TRBJ1-1; TRBD1 matches 9 bases. The germline V gene encodes CDR1 SGHNT and CDR2 YENEEA. CDR3 length: 16 amino acids. The ends lost 5 bases at V and 1 base at J; junction bases unmatched: 8. The CDR3 sequence: CASSPGQGKGNTEAFF. CDR3 bases: TGTGCCAGCAGCCCCGGACAGGGGAAGGGGAACACTGAAGCTTTCTTT.

The chain uses TRBV2 and TRBJ1-2, with a tentative D call TRBD1 (5 bases). Looked up from germline, CDR1 is SNHLY and CDR2 is FYNNEI. This CDR3 spans 15 amino acids. V dropped 5 bases and J dropped 2 bases, with 15 bases sitting between them. This chain's CDR3 is CASSSPTTANYGYTF. The CDR3 region has the DNA TGTGCCAGCAGTTCTCCTACGACAGCCAACTATGGCTACACCTTC.

CDR3 nucleotides: TGTGCCTGGAGTGTAATCTCGGCTAATGAAAAACTGTTTTTT. It translates to CAWSVISANEKLFF. The chain joins TRBV30 to TRBJ1-4, with no clear D. This CDR3 comprises 14 residues. Germline assignment: CDR1 GTSNPN and CDR2 SVGIG (reference sequence). Trimming took 0 bases from V and 3 from J, leaving 8 bases between them.

The chain employs TRBV27 and TRBJ2-7, with D possibly matching TRBD1 (6 bases). The CDR3 covers 14 residues. Germline V gene data show CDR1 as MNHEY and CDR2 as SMNVEV (reference sequence). Trimming took off 2 bases at V and 4 bases at J, with 12 bases between the two ends. The CDR3 protein is CASSLVGRGYEQYF. CDR3 in DNA: TGTGCCAGCAGTTTAGTGGGCAGGGGATACGAGCAGTACTTC.

The chain employs TRBV12-1 and TRBJ2-6; TRBD1, the table's D call, lacks a check against the DNA. TRBV12-1 is a pseudogene locus. The CDR3 runs to 18 residues. In DNA form, the CDR3 reads TGTGCCAGCAGCCTACCGGGACATTCCCCCTCTGGGGCCAACGTCCTGACTTTC. Residues: CASSLPGHSPSGANVLTF.

This clone was counted once. V usage is TRBV6-5 and J usage is TRBJ2-7, with D uncertain. Germline CDR1 and CDR2: MNHEY and SVGAGI. The CDR3 spans 14 residues. V lost 2 bases and J lost 1, with 9 bases in between. The chain's CDR3 is CASSYEAHSYEQYF. CDR3 nucleotides: TGTGCCAGCAGTTACGAGGCGCATTCCTACGAGCAGTACTTC.

The genes are TRBV10-2 and TRBJ2-3, with no clear D. Trimming cost V 2 bases and J 5 bases, with 2 bases left between them. The CDR3 consists of 11 residues. The germline V gene has CDR1 WSHSY and CDR2 SAAADI. The DNA of the CDR3 is TGCGCCAGCAGTGAGCTAGATACGCAGTATTTT. Translated, it gives CASSELDTQYF.

V is TRBV7-9 and J is TRBJ1-5, with D hard to call. The CDR3 sequence is 13 residues long. Germline V gives CDR1 SEHNR, CDR2 FQNEAQ (reference sequence). V shed 1 base and J shed 7 bases, with 8 bases lying between them. As DNA, the CDR3 is TGTGCCAGCAGCTTAGGGGCAGAACAGCCCCAGCATTTT. Its translation is CASSLGAEQPQHF.

This clone has a handful of counts. The chain combines TRBV4-3 with TRBJ1-5; 9 bases map to TRBD1. The CDR3 length is 17 residues. Germline V gene data show CDR1 as LGHNA and CDR2 as YSLEER. V dropped 1 base and J dropped 2; count of bases not matched to a gene: 6. CDR3 amino acids: CASSQGLGQGGNQPQHF. The CDR3 bases are TGCGCCAGCAGCCAAGGTCTGGGACAGGGTGGCAATCAGCCCCAGCATTTT.

The genes are TRBV7-9 and TRBJ2-3; tentatively, D is TRBD2 (5 bases). From germline, CDR1 is SEHNR and CDR2 FQNEAQ (reference sequence). This CDR3 comprises 17 residues. The V end lost 1 base, the J end lost 1 base, and 15 bases lay between the germline ends. CDR3 sequence: CASSLGRSRGGTDTQYF. The CDR3 coding sequence is TGTGCCAGCAGCTTAGGGCGGAGCCGGGGTGGCACAGATACGCAGTATTTT.

The genes are TRBV28 and TRBJ2-1; 10 bases are shared with TRBD2. The germline V gene encodes CDR1 MDHEN and CDR2 SYDVKM. The CDR3 contains 17 residues. J gave up 13 bases and V 2 bases, and 17 bases lay outside the gene matches. The CDR3 loop is CASSLAVSQAGGPTQFF. CDR3 bases: TGTGCCAGCAGTTTAGCTGTGTCCCAAGCGGGAGGGCCGACCCAGTTCTTC. The whole variable domain, remainder taken from reference TRBV28 and TRBJ2-1, is DVKVTQSSRYLVKRTGEKVFLECVQDMDHENMFWYRQDPGLGLRLIYFSYDVKMKEKGDIPEGYSVSREKKERFSLILESASTNQTSMYLCASSLAVSQAGGPTQFFGPGTRLTVL.

This clone was recorded once. J is TRBJ2-1 and V is TRBV6-5; tentative D call: TRBD1 (6 bases). Germline lookup yields CDR1 MNHEY and CDR2 SVGAGI. The CDR3 has 14 amino acids. Trimming removed 9 bases at V and 3 bases at J, with 15 bases between. Here the CDR3 DNA reads TGTGCCAGTGCTGCAGGGGCGAACTACAATGAGCAGTTCTTC. Its protein product is CASAAGANYNEQFF.

The chain combines TRBV29-1 with TRBJ2-7, with a tentative D call TRBD2 (5 bases). From germline, CDR1 is SQVTM and CDR2 ANQGSEA. CDR3 length: 11 amino acids. Trimming left V 5 bases short and J 1 base short, with 6 bases between. The CDR3 protein is CSVRGSYEQYF. Written as DNA, the CDR3 is TGCAGCGTTCGGGGATCCTACGAGCAGTACTTC.